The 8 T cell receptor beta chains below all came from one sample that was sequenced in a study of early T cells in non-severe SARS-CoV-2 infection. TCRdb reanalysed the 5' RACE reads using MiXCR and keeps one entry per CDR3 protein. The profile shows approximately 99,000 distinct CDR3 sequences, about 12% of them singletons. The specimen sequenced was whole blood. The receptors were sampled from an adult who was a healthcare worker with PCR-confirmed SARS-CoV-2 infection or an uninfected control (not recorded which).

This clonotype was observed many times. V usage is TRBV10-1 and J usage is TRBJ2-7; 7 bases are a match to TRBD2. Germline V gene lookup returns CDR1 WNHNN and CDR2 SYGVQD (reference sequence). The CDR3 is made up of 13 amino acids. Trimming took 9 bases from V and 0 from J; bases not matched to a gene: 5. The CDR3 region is CASRLAASYEQYF. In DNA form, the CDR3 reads TGCGCCAGTCGACTAGCTGCCTCCTACGAGCAGTACTTC.

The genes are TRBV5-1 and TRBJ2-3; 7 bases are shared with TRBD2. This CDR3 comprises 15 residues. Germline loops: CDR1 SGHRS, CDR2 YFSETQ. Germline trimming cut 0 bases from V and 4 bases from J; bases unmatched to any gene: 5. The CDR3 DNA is TGCGCCAGCAGCTTGGAAGGGAGGGCCCCAGATACGCAGTATTTT. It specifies CASSLEGRAPDTQYF. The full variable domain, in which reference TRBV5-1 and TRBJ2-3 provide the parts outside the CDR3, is KAGVTQTPRYLIKTRGQQVTLSCSPISGHRSVSWYQQTPGQGLQFLFEYFSETQRNKGNFPGRFSGRQFSNSRSEMNVSTLELGDSALYLCASSLEGRAPDTQYFGPGTRLTVL.

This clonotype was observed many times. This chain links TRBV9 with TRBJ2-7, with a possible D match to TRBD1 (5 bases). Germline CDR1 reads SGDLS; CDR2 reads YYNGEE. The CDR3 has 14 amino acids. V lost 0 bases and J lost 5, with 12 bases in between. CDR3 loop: CASSVGQGLDEQYF. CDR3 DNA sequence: TGTGCCAGCAGCGTAGGGCAGGGATTGGACGAGCAGTACTTC.

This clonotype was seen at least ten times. CDR3 in amino acids: CASSLVRGVMDTEAFF. The CDR3 nucleotides read TGTGCCAGCAGCTTAGTTAGGGGGGTTATGGACACTGAAGCTTTCTTT. The chain carries TRBV7-9 and TRBJ1-1, with a possible D match to TRBD1 (6 bases). Trimming left V 1 base short and J 3 bases short, with 15 bases between. The CDR3 spans 16 residues. CDR1 and CDR2 from the germline V gene are SEHNR and FQNEAQ (reference sequence).

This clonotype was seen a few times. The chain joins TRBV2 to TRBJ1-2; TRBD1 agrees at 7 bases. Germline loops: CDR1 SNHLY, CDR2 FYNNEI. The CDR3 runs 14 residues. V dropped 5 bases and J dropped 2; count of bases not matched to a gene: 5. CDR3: CASSNRGSNYGYTF. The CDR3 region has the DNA TGTGCCAGCAGTAACAGGGGTTCCAACTATGGCTACACCTTC.

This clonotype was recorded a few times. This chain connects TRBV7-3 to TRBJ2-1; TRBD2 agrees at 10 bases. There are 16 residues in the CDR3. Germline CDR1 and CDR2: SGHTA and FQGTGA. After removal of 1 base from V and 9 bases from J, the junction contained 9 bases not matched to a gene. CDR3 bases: TGTGCCAGCAGCTTAAAGTCTAGCGGGAGTGGTGCTGAGCAGTTCTTC. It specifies CASSLKSSGSGAEQFF. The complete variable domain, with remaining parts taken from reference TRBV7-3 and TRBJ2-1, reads GAGVSQTPSNKVTEKGKYVELRCDPISGHTALYWYRQSLGQGPEFLIYFQGTGAADDSGLPNDRFFAVRPEGSVSTLKIQRTERGDSAVYLCASSLKSSGSGAEQFFGPGTRLTVL.

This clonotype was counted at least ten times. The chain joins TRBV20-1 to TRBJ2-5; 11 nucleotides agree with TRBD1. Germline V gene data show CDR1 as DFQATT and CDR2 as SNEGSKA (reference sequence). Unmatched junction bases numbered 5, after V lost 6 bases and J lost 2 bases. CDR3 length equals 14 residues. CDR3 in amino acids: CSARDRGRQETQYF. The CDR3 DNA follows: TGCAGTGCAAGGGACAGGGGGAGGCAAGAGACCCAGTACTTC.

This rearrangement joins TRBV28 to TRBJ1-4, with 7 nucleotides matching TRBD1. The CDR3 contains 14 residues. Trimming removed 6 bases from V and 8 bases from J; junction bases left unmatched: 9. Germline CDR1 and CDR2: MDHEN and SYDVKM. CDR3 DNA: TGTGCCAGCAGCCTAGGGGGCGTTGGAGAAAAACTGTTTTTT. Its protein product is CASSLGGVGEKLFF. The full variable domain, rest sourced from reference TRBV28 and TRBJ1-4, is DVKVTQSSRYLVKRTGEKVFLECVQDMDHENMFWYRQDPGLGLRLIYFSYDVKMKEKGDIPEGYSVSREKKERFSLILESASTNQTSMYLCASSLGGVGEKLFFGSGTQLSVL.